This T cell receptor (beta chain) was recovered during a study of spatial heterogeneity in lung cancer. Points from the study as a whole: More often at tumor resection than at routine follow-up, ubiquitous expanded tumor TCRs were detected in the blood.

This clonotype was recorded at least ten times. Its antigen is not known. Time point indicated: blood at routine non-recurrence follow-up after resection. The authors sequenced whole RNA from tumor, nontumor lung or frozen PBMC without sorting. TCRdb passed the 5' RACE reads through MiXCR, listing each CDR3 protein once. The sample has about 120,000 distinct CDR3 sequences; 10% to 15% are singletons. The sequencing here drew on PBMCs, taken at follow-up. The clonotype comes from a male donor with early-stage non-small cell lung cancer.

CDR3 sequence (DNA): TGTGCCATGGGGACGGGACTCCTAACGGCGCAGTATTTT. Translation gives CAMGTGLLTAQYF. The gene calls are TRBV10-3 and TRBJ2-3; D might be TRBD2 (6 bases). Germline assignment: CDR1 ENHRY and CDR2 SYGVKD. The V gene lost 9 bases and the J gene lost 10 bases, with 20 bases spanning the gap. This CDR3 contains 13 residues.